Listed here are 3 T cell receptor beta chains from one sample, sequenced in a study of chronic HIV infection and antiretroviral therapy. TCRdb itself ran the 5' RACE reads through MiXCR, one entry per CDR3 protein. The sample includes approximately 30,000 distinct CDR3 sequences, 8% to 10% seen only once; the top ten take roughly 2.7%. The sample taken for sequencing was peripheral blood. These receptors all come from an adult who had HIV and had not received antiretroviral therapy, or was an uninfected healthy control (not recorded which).

This clonotype was detected ten times or more. This CDR3 is CASSLGQPGVYTQYF. The CDR3 nucleotides read TGTGCCAGCAGCCTCGGACAACCTGGGGTGTATACGCAGTATTTT. This chain connects TRBV12-3 or TRBV12-4 to TRBJ2-3; D perhaps matches TRBD1 (5 bases). V was clipped by 6 bases and J by 7 bases, with 20 bases between them. The CDR3 has 15 amino acids.

There are a few counts of this clonotype. The chain is built from TRBV29-1 and TRBJ2-3, with D tentatively TRBD1 or TRBD2 (5 bases each). CDR1 and CDR2 from the germline V gene are SQVTM and ANQGSEA. The CDR3 length is 11 residues. V was pared by 3 bases and J by 6 bases, with 7 bases between. CDR3 DNA: TGCAGCGTTGAGTGGGGGGATACGCAGTATTTT. This sequence encodes CSVEWGDTQYF.

This clonotype appeared many times. V is TRBV10-3 and J is TRBJ2-3; D gene uncertain. Germline V gene data show CDR1 as ENHRY and CDR2 as SYGVKD. The V end lost 0 bases, the J end lost 0 bases, and 7 bases lay between the germline ends. There are 15 residues in the CDR3. This CDR3 is CAISESTESTDTQYF. In DNA form, the CDR3 reads TGTGCCATCAGTGAGTCAACGGAGAGCACAGATACGCAGTATTTT.